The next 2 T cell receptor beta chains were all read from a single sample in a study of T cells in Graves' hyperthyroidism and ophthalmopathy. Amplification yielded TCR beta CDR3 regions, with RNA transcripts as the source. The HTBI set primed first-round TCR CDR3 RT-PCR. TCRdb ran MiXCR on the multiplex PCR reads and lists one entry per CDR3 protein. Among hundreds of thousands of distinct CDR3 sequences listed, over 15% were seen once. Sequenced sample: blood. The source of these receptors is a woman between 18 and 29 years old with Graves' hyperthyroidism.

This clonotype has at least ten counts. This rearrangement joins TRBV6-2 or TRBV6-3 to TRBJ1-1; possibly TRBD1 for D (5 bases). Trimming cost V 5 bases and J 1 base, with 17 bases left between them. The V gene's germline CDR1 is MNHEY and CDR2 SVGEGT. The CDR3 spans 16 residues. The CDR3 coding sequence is TGTGCCAGCAGTCCTGGGGGGGGGGAGGCGAACACTGAAGCTTTCTTT. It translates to CASSPGGGEANTEAFF.

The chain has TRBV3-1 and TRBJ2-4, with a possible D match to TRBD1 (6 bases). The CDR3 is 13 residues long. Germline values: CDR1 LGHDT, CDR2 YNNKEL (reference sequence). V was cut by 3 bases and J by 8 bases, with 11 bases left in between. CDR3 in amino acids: CASSHEQGYIQYF. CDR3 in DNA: TGTGCCAGCAGCCATGAACAGGGATACATTCAGTACTTC.